One sample yielded the 5 T cell receptor beta chains listed below, sequenced in a study of blood T cells in healthy people across ages. Then a second PCR, running about 6 to 12 cycles, was carried out with a sample-barcoded 5' primer and a J-beta primer mix. TCRdb re-derived calls from the 5' RACE reads in MiXCR, one entry per CDR3 protein. This sample has 650,000 to 800,000 distinct CDR3 sequences; around two fifths occur once, and the top ten carry about 19%. The sample consisted of blood. These receptor sequences come from a man in his sixties in good health.

V is TRBV28 and J is TRBJ2-5, with a weak D call TRBD1 (6 bases). This CDR3 region has 16 residues. V was cut by 3 bases and J by 4 bases, with 18 bases left in between. The germline V gene has CDR1 MDHEN and CDR2 SYDVKM. This chain's CDR3 is CASSFVSGARVETQYF. The CDR3, as DNA: TGTGCCAGCAGTTTCGTTTCAGGGGCGAGGGTAGAGACCCAGTACTTC.

The rearrangement uses TRBV20-1 and TRBJ1-6; 10 bases align to TRBD1. V gave up 4 bases and J gave up 8 bases; unmatched junction bases: 5. CDR1 and CDR2 (germline): DFQATT, SNEGSKA (reference sequence). This CDR3 is 14 amino acids long. CDR3 in DNA: TGCAGTGCTAAATGGGACAGGGGCGATTCACCCCTCCACTTT. This sequence encodes CSAKWDRGDSPLHF.

This chain connects TRBV12-3 or TRBV12-4 to TRBJ1-2, with D possibly TRBD1 on 6 matching bases. The germline V and J ends were trimmed by 11 bases and 7 bases, with 14 bases remaining between them. This CDR3 comprises 11 residues. The chain's CDR3 is CARLQGTGYTF. CDR3 in DNA: TGTGCCCGCCTACAGGGAACTGGCTACACCTTC.

This sequence joins TRBV4-3 and TRBJ2-2, with TRBD2 identical over 8 bases. This CDR3 is built from 15 residues. V lost 4 bases, J lost 4 bases, and 5 bases stayed unmatched. Germline V gene data show CDR1 as LGHNA and CDR2 as YSLEER. CDR3 coding DNA: TGCGCCAGCAGCCTTAGCGGGGATCTCACCGGGGAGCTGTTTTTT. Translated, it gives CASSLSGDLTGELFF.

A few counts support this clonotype. The chain employs TRBV10-3 and TRBJ2-5; 10 positions match TRBD2. This CDR3 has 17 amino acids. J gave up 2 bases and V 3 bases, and 9 bases lay outside the gene matches. Germline V lookup: CDR1 ENHRY, CDR2 SYGVKD. CDR3 sequence reads: CAISENSGGSLQETQYF. The CDR3 DNA follows: TGTGCCATCAGTGAAAATAGCGGGGGGTCCCTACAAGAGACCCAGTACTTC.